The clone carrying this T cell receptor beta chain appeared a few times. V lost 2 bases and J lost 2, with 12 bases in between. The CDR3 covers 15 residues. Germline CDR1 is MGHRA and CDR2 is YSYEKL. This sample is part of a study of human T cells and chemical hapten exposure. About the research overall: Each patch test put 0.01% DPC on the upper back, and results were read at 6 days.

A single record per CDR3 protein comes from TCRdb applying MiXCR to the RACE reads. The sample lists 110,000 or so distinct CDR3 sequences; about a tenth were seen once. Time point denoted: patch test 2, 6 weeks after DPC sensitization. Stated treatment: therapeutic diphenylcyclopropenone sensitization with weekly scalp DPC. This TCR derives from a woman aged 35 to 49 with alopecia areata. Some clones in this sample may be carry-over from other donors' samples. The rearrangement joins TRBV4-1 to TRBJ1-2; the D gene is possibly TRBD1 (6 bases). Sequencing was performed on whole blood, taken in connection with sensitization to the hapten diphenylcyclopropenone (DPC). CDR3 coding DNA: TGCGCCAGCAGCCAAATGACTCAGGGGAACTATGGCTACACCTTC. This codes for CASSQMTQGNYGYTF.